This T cell receptor beta chain was retrieved from a study of shared clonotypes between healthy human individuals. Study-level results: Researchers found naive subsets generally carried larger estimated richness than memory subsets.

Donors, healthy HIV-negative adults, lacked recent acute infections or vaccinations. Partitioning of CD4+ cells yielded a CD45RA+ naive subset and a CD45RA-negative memory subset. Sequenced by immunoSEQ multiplex PCR; TCRdb stores in-frame clones only, minus some. The sample lists about 2.3 million clones; around 92% were seen once. This clone was picked up a small number of times. Its specificity is not known. Deletions cut 6 bases from V and 4 bases from J, with 15 bases between. Per germline, CDR1 MNHEY and CDR2 SVGAGI. The CDR3 runs to 14 residues. The J gene is TRBJ2-5, the V gene TRBV6-5; maybe TRBD2 (6 bases). The material sequenced was naive CD4+ T cells from PBMCs. The subset was: CD45RA+ positively selected. This receptor was identified in a young man in good health. Some clones in this sample may be carry-over from other donors' samples. CDR3 amino acids: CASSLMAGRETQYF. CDR3 DNA sequence: TGTGCCAGCAGCCTGATGGCGGGACGAGAGACCCAGTACTTC.